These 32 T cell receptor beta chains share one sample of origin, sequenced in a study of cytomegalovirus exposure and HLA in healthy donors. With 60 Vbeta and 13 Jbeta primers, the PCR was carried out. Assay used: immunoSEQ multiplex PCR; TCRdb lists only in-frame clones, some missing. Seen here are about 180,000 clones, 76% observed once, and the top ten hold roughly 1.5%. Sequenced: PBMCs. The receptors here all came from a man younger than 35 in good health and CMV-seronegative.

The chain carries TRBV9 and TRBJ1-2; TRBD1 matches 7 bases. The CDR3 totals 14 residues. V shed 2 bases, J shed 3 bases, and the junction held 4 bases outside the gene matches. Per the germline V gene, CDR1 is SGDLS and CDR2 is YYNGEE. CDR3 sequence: CASSVAGTDYGYTF. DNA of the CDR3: TGTGCCAGCAGCGTTGCCGGGACAGACTATGGCTACACCTTC.

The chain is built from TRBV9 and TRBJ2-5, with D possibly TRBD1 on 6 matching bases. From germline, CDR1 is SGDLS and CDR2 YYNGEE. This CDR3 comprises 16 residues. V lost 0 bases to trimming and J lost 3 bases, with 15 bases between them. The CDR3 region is CASSVASGAREETQYF. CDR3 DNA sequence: TGTGCCAGCAGCGTAGCGTCAGGGGCGAGGGAAGAGACCCAGTACTTC. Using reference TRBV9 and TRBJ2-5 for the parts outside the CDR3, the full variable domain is DSGVTQTPKHLITATGQRVTLRCSPRSGDLSVYWYQQSLDQGLQFLIQYYNGEERAKGNILERFSAQQFPDLHSELNLSSLELGDSALYFCASSVASGAREETQYFGPGTRLLVL.

The CDR3 sequence is CASSLTTPGGHRETQYF. CDR3 bases: TGTGCCAGCAGCTTAACTACACCGGGGGGGCACCGAGAGACCCAGTACTTC. The chain combines TRBV13 with TRBJ2-5; TRBD2 agrees at 8 bases. The ends lost 2 bases at V and 4 bases at J; junction bases unmatched: 12. This CDR3 comprises 17 residues. Germline loops: CDR1 PRHDT, CDR2 FYEKMQ (reference sequence).

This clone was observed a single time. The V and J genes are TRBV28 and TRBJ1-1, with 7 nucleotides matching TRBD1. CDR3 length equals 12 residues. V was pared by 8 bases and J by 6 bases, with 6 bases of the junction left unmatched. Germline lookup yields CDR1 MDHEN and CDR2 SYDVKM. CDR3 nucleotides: TGTGCCAGCCGGAAAGGGGGCCCTGAAGCTTTCTTT. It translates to CASRKGGPEAFF.

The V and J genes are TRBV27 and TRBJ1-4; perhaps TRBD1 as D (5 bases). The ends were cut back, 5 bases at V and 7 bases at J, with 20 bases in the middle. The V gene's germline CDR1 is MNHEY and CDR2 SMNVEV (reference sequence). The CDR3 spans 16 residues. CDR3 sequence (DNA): TGTGCCAGCAGTCCACGACGACAGATAGTAGGTGAAAAACTGTTTTTT. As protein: CASSPRRQIVGEKLFF.

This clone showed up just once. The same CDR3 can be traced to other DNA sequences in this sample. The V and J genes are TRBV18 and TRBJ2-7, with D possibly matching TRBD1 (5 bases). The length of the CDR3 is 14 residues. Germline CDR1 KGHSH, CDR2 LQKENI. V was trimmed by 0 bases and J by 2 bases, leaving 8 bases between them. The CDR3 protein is CASSPPGLPYEQYF. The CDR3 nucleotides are TGTGCCAGCTCACCACCGGGGCTACCCTACGAGCAGTACTTC.

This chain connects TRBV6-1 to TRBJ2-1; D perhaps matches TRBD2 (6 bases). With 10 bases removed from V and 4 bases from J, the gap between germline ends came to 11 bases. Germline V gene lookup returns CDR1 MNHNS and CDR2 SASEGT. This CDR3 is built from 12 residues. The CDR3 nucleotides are TGTGCCACGGGACTGATGTACAATGAGCAGTTCTTC. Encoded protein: CATGLMYNEQFF.

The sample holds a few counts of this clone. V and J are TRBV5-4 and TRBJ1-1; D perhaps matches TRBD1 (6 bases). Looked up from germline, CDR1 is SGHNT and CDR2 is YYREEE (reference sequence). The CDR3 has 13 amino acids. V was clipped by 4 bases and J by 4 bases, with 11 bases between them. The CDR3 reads CASSPQGGTEAFF. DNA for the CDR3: TGTGCCAGCAGCCCACAGGGCGGCACTGAAGCTTTCTTT.

This CDR3 is CASSPGTSGGWDQYF. CDR3 in DNA: TGTGCCAGCAGTCCCGGGACTAGCGGGGGGTGGGACCAGTACTTC. V usage is TRBV6-6 and J usage is TRBJ2-5; 15 bases match TRBD2. The CDR3 runs 15 residues. V shed 5 bases, J shed 10 bases, and the junction held 8 bases outside the gene matches. Germline lookup yields CDR1 MNHNY and CDR2 SVGAGI (reference sequence).

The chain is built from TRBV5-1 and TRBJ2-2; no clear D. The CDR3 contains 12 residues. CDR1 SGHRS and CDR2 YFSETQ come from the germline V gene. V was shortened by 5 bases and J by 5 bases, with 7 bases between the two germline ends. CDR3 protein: CASRRGTGELFF. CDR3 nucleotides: TGCGCCAGCAGAAGAGGAACCGGGGAGCTGTTTTTT.

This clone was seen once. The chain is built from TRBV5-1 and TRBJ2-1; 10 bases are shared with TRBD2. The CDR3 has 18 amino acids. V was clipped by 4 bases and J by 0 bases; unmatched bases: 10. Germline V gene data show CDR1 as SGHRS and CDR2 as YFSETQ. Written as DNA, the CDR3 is TGCGCCAGCAGCGTAGCCGGGACTAGCGCTAGCTCCTACAATGAGCAGTTCTTC. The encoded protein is CASSVAGTSASSYNEQFF. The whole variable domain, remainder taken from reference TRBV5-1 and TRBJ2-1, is KAGVTQTPRYLIKTRGQQVTLSCSPISGHRSVSWYQQTPGQGLQFLFEYFSETQRNKGNFPGRFSGRQFSNSRSEMNVSTLELGDSALYLCASSVAGTSASSYNEQFFGPGTRLTVL.

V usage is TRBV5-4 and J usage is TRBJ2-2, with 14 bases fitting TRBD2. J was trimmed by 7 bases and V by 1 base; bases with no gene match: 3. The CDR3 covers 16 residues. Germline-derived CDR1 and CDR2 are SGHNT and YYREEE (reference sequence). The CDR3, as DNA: TGTGCCAGCAGCTTGTTCGGGACTAGCGGGGGCGGGGAGCTGTTTTTT. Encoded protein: CASSLFGTSGGGELFF.

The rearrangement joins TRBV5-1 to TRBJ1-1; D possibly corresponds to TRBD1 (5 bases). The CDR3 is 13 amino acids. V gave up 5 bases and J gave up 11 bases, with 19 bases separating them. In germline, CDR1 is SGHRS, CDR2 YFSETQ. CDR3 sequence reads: CASRDPGGVDAFF. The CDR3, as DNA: TGCGCCAGCAGGGACCCCGGGGGTGTGGACGCTTTCTTT.

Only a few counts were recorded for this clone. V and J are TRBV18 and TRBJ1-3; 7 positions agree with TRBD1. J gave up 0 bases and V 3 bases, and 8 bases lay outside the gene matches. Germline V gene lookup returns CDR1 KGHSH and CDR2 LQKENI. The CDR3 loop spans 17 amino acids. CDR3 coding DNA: TGTGCCAGCTCACCTGGACAGGCGCAGTCCTCTGGAAACACCATATATTTT. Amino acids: CASSPGQAQSSGNTIYF.

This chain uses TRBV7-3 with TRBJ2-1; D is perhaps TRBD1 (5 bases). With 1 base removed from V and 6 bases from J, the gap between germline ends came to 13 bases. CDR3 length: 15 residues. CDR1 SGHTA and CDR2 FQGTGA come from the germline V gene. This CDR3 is CASSLIGARVNEQFF. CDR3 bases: TGTGCCAGCAGCTTAATAGGGGCCCGAGTCAATGAGCAGTTCTTC.

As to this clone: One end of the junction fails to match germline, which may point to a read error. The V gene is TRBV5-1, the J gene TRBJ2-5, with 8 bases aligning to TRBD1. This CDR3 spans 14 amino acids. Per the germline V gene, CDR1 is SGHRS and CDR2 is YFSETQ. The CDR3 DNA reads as TGCGCCAGCGGCTTGGCAGGGGGCTACGAGACCCAGTACTTC. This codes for CASGLAGGYETQYF. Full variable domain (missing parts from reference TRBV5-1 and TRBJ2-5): KAGVTQTPRYLIKTRGQQVTLSCSPISGHRSVSWYQQTPGQGLQFLFEYFSETQRNKGNFPGRFSGRQFSNSRSEMNVSTLELGDSALYLCASGLAGGYETQYFGPGTRLLVL.

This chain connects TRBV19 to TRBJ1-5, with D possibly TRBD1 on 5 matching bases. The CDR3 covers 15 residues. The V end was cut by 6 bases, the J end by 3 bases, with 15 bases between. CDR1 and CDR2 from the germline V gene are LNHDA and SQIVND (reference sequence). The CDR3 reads CASSPESGVNQPQHF. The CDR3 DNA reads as TGTGCCAGTAGCCCGGAGTCGGGGGTCAATCAGCCCCAGCATTTT.

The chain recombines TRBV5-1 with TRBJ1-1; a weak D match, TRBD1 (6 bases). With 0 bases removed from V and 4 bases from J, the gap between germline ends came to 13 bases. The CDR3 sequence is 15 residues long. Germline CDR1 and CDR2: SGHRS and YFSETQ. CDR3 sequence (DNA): TGCGCCAGCAGCTTGGCCGGGGGGCTGAGCACTGAAGCTTTCTTT. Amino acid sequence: CASSLAGGLSTEAFF. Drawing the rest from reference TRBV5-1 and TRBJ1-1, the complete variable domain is KAGVTQTPRYLIKTRGQQVTLSCSPISGHRSVSWYQQTPGQGLQFLFEYFSETQRNKGNFPGRFSGRQFSNSRSEMNVSTLELGDSALYLCASSLAGGLSTEAFFGQGTRLTVV.

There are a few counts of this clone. Written as DNA, the CDR3 is TGTGCCAGCAGCGTTTCAGGGCCGGATGGCTACACCTTC. Residues: CASSVSGPDGYTF. V is TRBV9 and J is TRBJ1-2; maybe TRBD1 (5 bases). The CDR3 totals 13 residues. Germline V lookup: CDR1 SGDLS, CDR2 YYNGEE. Between the trimmed V and J ends, which lost 2 bases and 6 bases, there was a span of 11 bases.

The CDR3 reads CASYSGTSTDTQYF. The DNA for the CDR3 is TGCGCCAGCTATTCCGGGACTAGCACAGATACGCAGTATTTT. The V gene is TRBV5-1, the J gene TRBJ2-3; a weak D match, TRBD2 (6 bases). V lost 7 bases, J lost 0 bases, and 12 bases lay in between. Germline V gene data show CDR1 as SGHRS and CDR2 as YFSETQ. The CDR3 covers 14 residues.

The CDR3 nucleotides read TGCGCCAGCAGCTTGGAAAGGGCGGGAACTGAAGCTTTCTTT. Translating gives CASSLERAGTEAFF. The V and J genes are TRBV5-1 and TRBJ1-1, with D unclear. This CDR3 is 14 amino acids long. V lost 0 bases, J lost 5 bases, and 11 bases lay in between. Germline lookup yields CDR1 SGHRS and CDR2 YFSETQ.

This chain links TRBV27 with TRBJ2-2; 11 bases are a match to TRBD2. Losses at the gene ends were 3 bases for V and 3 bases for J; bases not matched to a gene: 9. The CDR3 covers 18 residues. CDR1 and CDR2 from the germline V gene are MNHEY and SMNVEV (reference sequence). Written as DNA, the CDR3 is TGTGCCAGCAGTTTTCAACTAGCGGGAGTGATAGACACCGGGGAGCTGTTTTTT. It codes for CASSFQLAGVIDTGELFF.

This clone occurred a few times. The chain's CDR3 is CASSRPGSNTEAFF. The CDR3 nucleotides read TGTGCCAGCAGTCGACCGGGATCGAACACTGAAGCTTTCTTT. This rearrangement joins TRBV6-6 to TRBJ1-1; D gene uncertain. Trimming left V 5 bases short and J 1 base short, with 11 bases between. Looked up from germline, CDR1 is MNHNY and CDR2 is SVGAGI (reference sequence). This CDR3 is built from 14 residues.

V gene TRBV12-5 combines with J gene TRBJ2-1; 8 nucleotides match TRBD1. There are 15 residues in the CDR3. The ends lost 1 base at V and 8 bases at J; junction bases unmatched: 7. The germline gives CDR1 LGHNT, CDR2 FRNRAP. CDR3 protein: CASGLGQGIVDEQFF. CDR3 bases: TGTGCTAGTGGTTTGGGACAGGGGATCGTTGATGAGCAGTTCTTC.

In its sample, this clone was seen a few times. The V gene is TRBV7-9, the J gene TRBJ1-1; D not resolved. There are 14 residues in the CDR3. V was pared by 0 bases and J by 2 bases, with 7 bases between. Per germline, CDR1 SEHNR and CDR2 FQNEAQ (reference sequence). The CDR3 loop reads CASSLAYRNTEAFF. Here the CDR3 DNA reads TGTGCCAGCAGCTTAGCGTACAGAAACACTGAAGCTTTCTTT.

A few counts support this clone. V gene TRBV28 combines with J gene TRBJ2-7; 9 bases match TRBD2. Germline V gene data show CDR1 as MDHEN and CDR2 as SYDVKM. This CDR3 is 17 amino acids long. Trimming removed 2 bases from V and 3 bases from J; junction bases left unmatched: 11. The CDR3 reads CASSLILGSGGNYEQYF. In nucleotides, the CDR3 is TGTGCCAGCAGTTTAATCTTGGGGAGCGGGGGGAACTACGAGCAGTACTTC.

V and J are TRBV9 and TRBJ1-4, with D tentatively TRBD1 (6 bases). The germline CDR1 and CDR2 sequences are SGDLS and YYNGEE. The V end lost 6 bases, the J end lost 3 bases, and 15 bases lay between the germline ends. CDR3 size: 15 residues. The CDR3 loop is CASNMLGGPNEKLFF. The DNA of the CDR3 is TGTGCCAGCAACATGTTAGGGGGTCCTAATGAAAAACTGTTTTTT.

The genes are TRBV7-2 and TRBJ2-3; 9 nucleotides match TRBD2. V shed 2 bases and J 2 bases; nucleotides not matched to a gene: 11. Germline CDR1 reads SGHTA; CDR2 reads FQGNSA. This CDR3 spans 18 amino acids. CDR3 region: CASSLIYGGLAPTDTQYF. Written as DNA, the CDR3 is TGTGCCAGCAGCTTAATATATGGGGGACTAGCCCCCACAGATACGCAGTATTTT.

The CDR3 sequence: CASRGKWVIQDREANTGELFF. In DNA, the CDR3 is TGCGCCAGCAGAGGGAAATGGGTTATTCAGGACAGGGAAGCGAACACCGGGGAGCTGTTTTTT. The chain uses TRBV10-1 and TRBJ2-2; 8 nucleotides align to TRBD1. Germline trimming cut 6 bases from V and 0 bases from J; bases unmatched to any gene: 21. This CDR3 spans 21 amino acids. CDR1 WNHNN and CDR2 SYGVQD come from the germline V gene (reference sequence).

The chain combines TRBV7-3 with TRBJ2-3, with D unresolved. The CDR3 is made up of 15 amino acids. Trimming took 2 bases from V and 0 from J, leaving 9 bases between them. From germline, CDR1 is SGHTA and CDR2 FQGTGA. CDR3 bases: TGTGCCAGCAGCTTAGGGCAAATAAGCACAGATACGCAGTATTTT. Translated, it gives CASSLGQISTDTQYF.

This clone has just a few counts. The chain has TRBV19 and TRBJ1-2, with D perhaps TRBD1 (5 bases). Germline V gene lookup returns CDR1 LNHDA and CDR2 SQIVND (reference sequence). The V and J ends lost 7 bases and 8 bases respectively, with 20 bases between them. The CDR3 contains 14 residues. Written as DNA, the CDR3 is TGTGCCAGTATTCCAGCGGGACCCCCTACGGGCTACACCTTC. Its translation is CASIPAGPPTGYTF.

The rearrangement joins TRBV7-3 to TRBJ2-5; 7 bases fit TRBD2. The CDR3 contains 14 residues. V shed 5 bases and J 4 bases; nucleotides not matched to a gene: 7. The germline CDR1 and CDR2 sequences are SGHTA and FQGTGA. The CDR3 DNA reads TGTGCCAGCAGCGCTAGCGGCACGGGAGAGACCCAGTACTTC. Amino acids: CASSASGTGETQYF. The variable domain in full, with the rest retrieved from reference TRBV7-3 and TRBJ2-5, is GAGVSQTPSNKVTEKGKYVELRCDPISGHTALYWYRQSLGQGPEFLIYFQGTGAADDSGLPNDRFFAVRPEGSVSTLKIQRTERGDSAVYLCASSASGTGETQYFGPGTRLLVL.